These T cell receptor beta chains were read from a single sample in a study of early T cells in non-severe SARS-CoV-2 infection. MiXCR was run by TCRdb on the 5' RACE reads, yielding one entry per CDR3 protein. The table has 35,000 to 50,000 distinct CDR3 sequences, 20% to 25% seen once; the top ten hold 4.5% to 5%. The starting material was whole blood, obtained at baseline. The receptors were gathered from an adult who was a healthcare worker with PCR-confirmed SARS-CoV-2 infection or an uninfected control (not recorded which). CDR3s include the opening cysteine and the closing phenylalanine or tryptophan. Each record gives: clone size, J gene, V gene, D gene, CDR3 protein, CDR3 DNA. D genes are given only for firm matches. Some rows mark clone size as missing; the rest say once, few, many or name a class of expanded clone.

>NA|TRBJ1-2|TRBV28|NA
CASSFTVNGYTF
TGTGCCAGCAGTTTTACAGTGAATGGCTACACCTTC
>few|TRBJ1-2|TRBV27|TRBD1
CASSLQGAVGGYTF
TGTGCCAGCAGTCTACAGGGGGCGGTTGGTGGCTACACCTTC
>NA|TRBJ2-7|TRBV7-8|TRBD1
CASSSRGRGTGSSEQYF
TGTGCCAGCAGCTCCCGGGGTCGGGGGACAGGGTCTTCCGAGCAGTACTTC
>NA|TRBJ2-7|TRBV5-1|NA
CASSLGLASDEQYF
TGCGCCAGCAGCTTGGGCTTAGCAAGCGACGAGCAGTACTTC
>few|TRBJ2-5|TRBV30|NA
CASDWAGQETQYF
TGTGCTTCCGATTGGGCAGGGCAAGAGACCCAGTACTTC
>NA|TRBJ2-3|TRBV3-1|TRBD2
CATNSGVNTQYF
TGTGCCACCAATAGCGGGGTGAATACGCAGTATTTT
>NA|TRBJ2-3|TRBV12-3/TRBV12-4|TRBD2
CASSPGLAPDTQYF
TGTGCCAGCAGCCCCGGACTAGCTCCAGATACGCAGTATTTT
>few|TRBJ1-2|TRBV4-3|NA
CASSQAGQSGYTF
TGCGCCAGCAGCCAGGCCGGACAGTCTGGCTACACCTTC
>NA|TRBJ1-4|TRBV12-3/TRBV12-4|TRBD1
CASSPYLRQGSNEKLFF
TGTGCCAGCAGTCCTTACTTAAGACAGGGGTCTAATGAAAAACTGTTTTTT
>few|TRBJ2-7|TRBV10-3|TRBD1
CAISALGQGPYEQYF
TGTGCCATCAGTGCCCTGGGACAGGGCCCTTACGAGCAGTACTTC
>NA|TRBJ2-7|TRBV6-6|NA
CASRSQGNEQYF
TGTGCCAGCAGATCACAGGGAAACGAGCAGTACTTC
>few|TRBJ1-4|TRBV19|NA
CASTGREANEKLFF
TGTGCCAGTACCGGACGGGAGGCTAATGAAAAACTGTTTTTT
>NA|TRBJ2-3|TRBV4-3|NA
CASSQDRGDTQYF
TGCGCCAGCAGCCAAGATAGGGGAGATACGCAGTATTTT
>few|TRBJ2-7|TRBV5-6|NA
CASSLGTVNYEQYF
TGTGCCAGCAGCTTGGGGACGGTCAACTACGAGCAGTACTTC
>NA|TRBJ1-4|TRBV7-2|NA
CASSLQGEKLFF
TGTGCCAGCAGCTTACAAGGTGAAAAACTGTTTTTT
>NA|TRBJ1-1|TRBV5-1|NA
CASSSTGNTEAFF
TGCGCCAGCAGCTCGACAGGGAACACTGAAGCTTTCTTT
>few|TRBJ2-5|TRBV7-2|TRBD2
CASSRGIVAGNQETQYF
TGTGCCAGCAGCCGTGGGATAGTAGCGGGAAATCAAGAGACCCAGTACTTC
>NA|TRBJ2-3|TRBV18|TRBD1
CASSPPWSGTAIF
TGTGCCAGCTCACCGCCTTGGAGTGGGACAGCTATTTTT
>many|TRBJ2-5|TRBV6-6|NA
CASSLFRLEGMETQYF
TGTGCCAGCAGTCTTTTCAGACTGGAGGGTATGGAGACCCAGTACTTC
>medium-sized|TRBJ2-1|TRBV7-9|TRBD1
CASSSSDRGGEQFF
TGTGCCAGCAGCTCTTCGGACAGGGGAGGTGAGCAGTTCTTC
>few|TRBJ2-2|TRBV7-7|NA
CASSQTVTGELFF
TGTGCCAGCAGCCAGACAGTCACCGGGGAGCTGTTTTTT
>NA|TRBJ2-3|TRBV7-6|TRBD2
CASSLGLAGGRSTDTQYF
TGTGCCAGCAGCTTAGGGCTAGCGGGGGGCCGGAGCACAGATACGCAGTATTTT
>NA|TRBJ2-1|TRBV6-5|TRBD1
CASRNRGTYNEQFF
TGTGCCAGCAGGAACAGGGGGACCTACAATGAGCAGTTCTTC
>many|TRBJ2-7|TRBV12-3/TRBV12-4|NA
CASSFVLVNEQYF
TGTGCCAGCAGTTTCGTGCTAGTAAACGAGCAGTACTTC